Shown below are 10 T cell receptor beta chains from a single sample sequenced in a study of neurological immune-mediated disorders. TCRdb re-called the 5' RACE reads with MiXCR, one entry per CDR3 protein. This sample yields some 48,000 distinct CDR3 sequences, of which around 5.3% are seen a single time; less than 1.5% belongs to the top ten. The sequenced sample was CD4+ T cells from blood. These receptors all come from a woman between 18 and 29 years old with multiple sclerosis.

In this sample, this clonotype turned up many times. The chain employs TRBV7-8 and TRBJ2-7; TRBD1 is a possible D gene (5 bases). The germline V and J ends were trimmed by 5 bases and 7 bases, with 18 bases remaining between them. Germline values: CDR1 SGHVS, CDR2 FQNEAQ. The CDR3 length is 14 residues. The CDR3 DNA is TGTGCCAGCAGCCCCCTGTACAGGACGAATGAGCAGTACTTC. Amino acids: CASSPLYRTNEQYF.

In this sample, this clonotype turned up many times. V gene TRBV9 combines with J gene TRBJ2-7; 9 nucleotides match TRBD2. Per germline, CDR1 SGDLS and CDR2 YYNGEE. J lost 2 bases, V lost 0 bases, and 6 bases had no gene match. The CDR3 totals 16 residues. CDR3 in amino acids: CASSVGPSGGTYEQYF. The CDR3 DNA reads TGTGCCAGCAGCGTAGGCCCCAGCGGGGGGACCTACGAGCAGTACTTC.

In this sample, this clonotype turned up many times. The V gene is TRBV20-1, the J gene TRBJ2-5; 7 bases line up with TRBD2. After removal of 4 bases from V and 2 bases from J, the junction contained 1 base not matched to a gene. The CDR3 sequence is 12 residues long. CDR1 is DFQATT and CDR2 is SNEGSKA in the germline V gene (reference sequence). The CDR3 sequence: CSAMGGQETQYF. CDR3 DNA sequence: TGCAGTGCTATGGGGGGGCAAGAGACCCAGTACTTC.

This clonotype was picked up many times. V gene TRBV19 combines with J gene TRBJ1-2; D gene unclear. Per the germline V gene, CDR1 is LNHDA and CDR2 is SQIVND (reference sequence). Trimming took 3 bases from V and 0 from J, leaving 5 bases between them. This CDR3 region has 13 residues. CDR3 protein: CASSMRSNYGYTF. CDR3 sequence (DNA): TGTGCCAGTAGTATGAGATCTAACTATGGCTACACCTTC.

Note on this clonotype: A much larger clone lies a single base off, so this may be a read error. The chain couples TRBV5-5 to TRBJ1-5, with a tentative D call TRBD1 (5 bases). CDR1 is SGHKS and CDR2 is YYEKEE in the germline V gene (reference sequence). Trimming shortened V by 8 bases and J by 5 bases, and 23 bases separated the two germline ends. This CDR3 has 16 residues. The CDR3 sequence: CASRTRKMAGDQPQHF. CDR3 nucleotides: TGTGCCAGTAGGACAAGGAAAATGGCGGGGGATCAGCCCCAGCATTTT.

This clonotype was picked up many times. The chain has TRBV5-1 and TRBJ1-1; D unclear. V dropped 1 base and J dropped 2 bases, with 12 bases sitting between them. Germline lookup yields CDR1 SGHRS and CDR2 YFSETQ. The CDR3 is 15 amino acids. CDR3 sequence: CASSLRNSGNTEAFF. For the CDR3, the DNA is TGCGCCAGCAGCTTGAGGAACAGCGGAAACACTGAAGCTTTCTTT.

This clonotype showed up many times. This chain uses TRBV15 with TRBJ1-1, with TRBD1 matching over 8 bases. From germline, CDR1 is LNHNV and CDR2 YYDKDF (reference sequence). V lost 3 bases and J lost 5; bases outside the gene matches: 5. The CDR3 has 14 amino acids. Here the CDR3 reads CATSRDRVGTEAFF. The CDR3 bases are TGTGCCACCAGCAGGGACAGGGTTGGGACTGAAGCTTTCTTT. Full variable domain (missing parts from reference TRBV15 and TRBJ1-1): DAMVIQNPRYQVTQFGKPVTLSCSQTLNHNVMYWYQQKSSQAPKLLFHYYDKDFNNEADTPDNFQSRRPNTSFCFLDIRSPGLGDTAMYLCATSRDRVGTEAFFGQGTRLTVV.

This clonotype showed up many times. This chain joins TRBV14 and TRBJ2-7, with D unresolved. Germline V gene lookup returns CDR1 SGHDN and CDR2 FVKESK. V lost 0 bases and J lost 0, with 9 bases in between. This CDR3 spans 15 amino acids. The DNA for the CDR3 is TGTGCCAGCAGCCAAGAGACACGGAGCTCCTACGAGCAGTACGTC. Its protein product is CASSQETRSSYEQYV.

This sequence joins TRBV14 and TRBJ2-1; D may be TRBD2 (5 bases). The CDR3 is made up of 15 amino acids. The V end lost 2 bases, the J end lost 8 bases, and 16 bases lay between the germline ends. Germline-derived CDR1 and CDR2 are SGHDN and FVKESK. The CDR3 coding sequence is TGTGCCAGCAGCCAATACATCTTGGACGGGGATGAGCAGTTCTTC. It yields the protein CASSQYILDGDEQFF.

The V gene is TRBV7-9, the J gene TRBJ2-1; 7 nucleotides align to TRBD2. Unmatched junction bases numbered 5, after V lost 0 bases and J lost 6 bases. The CDR3 length is 15 residues. From germline, CDR1 is SEHNR and CDR2 FQNEAQ (reference sequence). The CDR3 spells CASSLALGLVNEQFF. CDR3 bases: TGTGCCAGCAGCTTAGCGCTTGGACTAGTCAATGAGCAGTTCTTC.